Sequencing of this TCR beta chain was carried out in a study of cytomegalovirus exposure and HLA in healthy donors. Study information: Earlier findings included some 120 million unique TCR beta sequences obtained from 150 million to 200 million T cells. Study conclusions and caveats: Beyond CMV serostatus, there was no information to go on about immune exposure. A later analysis appeared to link common viral pathogens to several of the most significant clusters. Reported performance of the classifier showed diagnosis of cytomegalovirus status with high specificity and sensitivity.

A remark on this clone: What it binds is not known.

Primers included in the PCR were 60 Vbeta and 13 Jbeta primers. Produced via immunoSEQ multiplex PCR; TCRdb's table is partial and in-frame only. Of about 80,000 clones listed, about 79% are singletons. The TCR sequence derives from a woman aged 40 to 49 in good health and CMV-seronegative. The sequencing input was PBMCs.

The CDR3 nucleotides read TGTGCCAGGATTAACTTAGTAGGGGGCCGGAGGGCTGAAGCTTTCTTT. It translates to CARINLVGGRRAEAFF. The V gene is TRBV21-1, the J gene TRBJ1-1; TRBD1 is the table's D call, not checked against the DNA. TRBV21-1 is an annotated pseudogene. This CDR3 comprises 16 residues.